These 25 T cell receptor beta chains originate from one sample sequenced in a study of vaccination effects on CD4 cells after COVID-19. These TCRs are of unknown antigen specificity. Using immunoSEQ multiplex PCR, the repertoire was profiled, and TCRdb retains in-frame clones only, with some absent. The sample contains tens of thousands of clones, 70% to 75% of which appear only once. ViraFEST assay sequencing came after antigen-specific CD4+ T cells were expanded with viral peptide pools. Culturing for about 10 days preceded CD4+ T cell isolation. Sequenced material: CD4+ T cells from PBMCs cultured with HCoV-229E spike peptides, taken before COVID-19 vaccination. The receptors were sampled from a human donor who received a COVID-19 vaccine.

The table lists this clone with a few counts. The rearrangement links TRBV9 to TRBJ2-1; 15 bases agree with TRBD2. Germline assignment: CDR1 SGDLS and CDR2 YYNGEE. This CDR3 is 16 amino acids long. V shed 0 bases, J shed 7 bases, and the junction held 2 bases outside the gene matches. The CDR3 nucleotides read TGTGCCAGCAGCGTAGCCGGGACTAGCGGGGGGAATGAGCAGTTCTTC. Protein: CASSVAGTSGGNEQFF.

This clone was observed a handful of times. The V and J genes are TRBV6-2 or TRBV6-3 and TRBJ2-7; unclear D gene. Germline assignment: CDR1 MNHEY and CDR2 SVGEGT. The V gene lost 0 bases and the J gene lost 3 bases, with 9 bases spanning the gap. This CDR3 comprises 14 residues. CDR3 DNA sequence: TGTGCCAGCAGTTACTCGCTGAGAGACTACGAGCAGTACGTC. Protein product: CASSYSLRDYEQYV.

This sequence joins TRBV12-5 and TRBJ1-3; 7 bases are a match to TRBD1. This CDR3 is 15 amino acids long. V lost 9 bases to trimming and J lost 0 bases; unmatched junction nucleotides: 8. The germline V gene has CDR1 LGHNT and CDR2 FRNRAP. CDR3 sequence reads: CASTGQGVSGNTIYF. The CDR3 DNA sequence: TGTGCTAGCACGGGGCAGGGGGTCTCTGGAAACACCATATATTTT.

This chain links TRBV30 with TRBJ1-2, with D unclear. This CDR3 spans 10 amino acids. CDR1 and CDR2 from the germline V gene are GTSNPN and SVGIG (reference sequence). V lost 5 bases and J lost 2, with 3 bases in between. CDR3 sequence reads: CAWGNYGYTF. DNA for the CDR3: TGTGCCTGGGGGAACTATGGCTACACCTTC.

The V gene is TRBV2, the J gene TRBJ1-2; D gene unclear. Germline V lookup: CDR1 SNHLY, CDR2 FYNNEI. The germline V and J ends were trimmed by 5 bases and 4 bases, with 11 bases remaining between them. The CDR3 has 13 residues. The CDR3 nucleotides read TGTGCCAGCAGTCGTGGGAGCCTCTATGGCTACACCTTC. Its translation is CASSRGSLYGYTF.

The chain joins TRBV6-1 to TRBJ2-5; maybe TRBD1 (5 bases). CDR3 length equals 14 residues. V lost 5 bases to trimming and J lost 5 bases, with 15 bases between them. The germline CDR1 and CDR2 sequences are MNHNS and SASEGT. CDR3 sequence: CASSYSQGWETQYF. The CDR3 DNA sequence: TGTGCCAGCAGTTATTCCCAGGGTTGGGAGACCCAGTACTTC.

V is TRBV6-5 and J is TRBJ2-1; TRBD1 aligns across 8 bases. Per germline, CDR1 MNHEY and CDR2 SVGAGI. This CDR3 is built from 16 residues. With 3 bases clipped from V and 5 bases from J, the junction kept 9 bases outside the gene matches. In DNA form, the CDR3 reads TGTGCCAGCAGTTATAGGGACAGGCCGATACACAATGAGCAGTTCTTC. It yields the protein CASSYRDRPIHNEQFF.

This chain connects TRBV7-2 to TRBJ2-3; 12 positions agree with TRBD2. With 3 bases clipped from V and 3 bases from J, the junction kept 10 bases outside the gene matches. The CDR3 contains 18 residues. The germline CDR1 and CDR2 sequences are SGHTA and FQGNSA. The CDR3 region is CASSFGGLAGGPTDTQYF. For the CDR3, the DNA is TGTGCCAGCAGCTTTGGTGGTCTAGCGGGGGGGCCAACAGATACGCAGTATTTT.

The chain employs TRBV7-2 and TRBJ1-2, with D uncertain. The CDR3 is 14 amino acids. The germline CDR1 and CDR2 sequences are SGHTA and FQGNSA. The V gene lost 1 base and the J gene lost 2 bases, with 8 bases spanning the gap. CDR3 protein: CASSLVQLNYGYTF. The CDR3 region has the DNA TGTGCCAGCAGCTTAGTCCAGTTGAACTATGGCTACACCTTC.

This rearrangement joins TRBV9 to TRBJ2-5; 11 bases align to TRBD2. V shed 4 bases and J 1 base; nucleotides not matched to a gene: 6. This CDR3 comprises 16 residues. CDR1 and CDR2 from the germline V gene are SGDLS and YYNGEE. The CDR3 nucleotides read TGTGCCAGCAGCCGAGGGACTAGCGGTCTCCAAGAGACCCAGTACTTC. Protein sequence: CASSRGTSGLQETQYF. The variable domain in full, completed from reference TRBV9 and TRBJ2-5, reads DSGVTQTPKHLITATGQRVTLRCSPRSGDLSVYWYQQSLDQGLQFLIQYYNGEERAKGNILERFSAQQFPDLHSELNLSSLELGDSALYFCASSRGTSGLQETQYFGPGTRLLVL.

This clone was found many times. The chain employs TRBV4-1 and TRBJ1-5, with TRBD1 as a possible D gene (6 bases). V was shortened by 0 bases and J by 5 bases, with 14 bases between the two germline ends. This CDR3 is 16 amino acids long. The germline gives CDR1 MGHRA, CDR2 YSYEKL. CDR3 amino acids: CASSQDGSQGYQPQHF. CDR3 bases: TGCGCCAGCAGCCAAGATGGATCACAGGGATATCAGCCCCAGCATTTT.

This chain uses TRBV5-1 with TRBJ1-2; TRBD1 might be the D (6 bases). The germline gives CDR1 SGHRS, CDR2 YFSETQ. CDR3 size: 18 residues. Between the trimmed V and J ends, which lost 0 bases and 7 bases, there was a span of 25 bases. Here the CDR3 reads CASSLATEGRGPGSGYTF. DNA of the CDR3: TGCGCCAGCAGCTTGGCCACCGAGGGACGGGGGCCCGGTTCTGGCTACACCTTC. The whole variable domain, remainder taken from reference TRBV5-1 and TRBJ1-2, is KAGVTQTPRYLIKTRGQQVTLSCSPISGHRSVSWYQQTPGQGLQFLFEYFSETQRNKGNFPGRFSGRQFSNSRSEMNVSTLELGDSALYLCASSLATEGRGPGSGYTFGSGTRLTVV.

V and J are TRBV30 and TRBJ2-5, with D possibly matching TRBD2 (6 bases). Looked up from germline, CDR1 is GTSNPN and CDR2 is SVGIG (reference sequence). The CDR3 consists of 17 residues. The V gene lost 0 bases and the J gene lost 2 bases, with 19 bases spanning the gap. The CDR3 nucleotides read TGTGCCTGGAGTGTAAGTCGGCGGGGAGTCAGACAAGAGACCCAGTACTTC. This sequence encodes CAWSVSRRGVRQETQYF.

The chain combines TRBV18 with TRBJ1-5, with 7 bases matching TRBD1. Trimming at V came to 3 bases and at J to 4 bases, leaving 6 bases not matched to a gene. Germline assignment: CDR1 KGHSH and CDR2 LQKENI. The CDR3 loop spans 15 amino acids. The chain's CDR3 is CASSPTTGKNQPQHF. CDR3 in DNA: TGTGCCAGCTCACCGACGACAGGGAAGAATCAGCCCCAGCATTTT. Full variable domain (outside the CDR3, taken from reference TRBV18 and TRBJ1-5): NAGVMQNPRHLVRRRGQEARLRCSPMKGHSHVYWYRQLPEEGLKFMVYLQKENIIDESGMPKERFSAEFPKEGPSILRIQQVVRGDSAAYFCASSPTTGKNQPQHFGDGTRLSIL.

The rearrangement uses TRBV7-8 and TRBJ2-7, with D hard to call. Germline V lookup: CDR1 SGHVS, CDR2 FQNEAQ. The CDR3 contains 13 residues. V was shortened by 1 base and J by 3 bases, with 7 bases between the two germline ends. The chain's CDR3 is CASSLEVFYEQYV. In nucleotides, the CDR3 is TGTGCCAGCAGCTTAGAAGTCTTCTACGAGCAGTACGTC.

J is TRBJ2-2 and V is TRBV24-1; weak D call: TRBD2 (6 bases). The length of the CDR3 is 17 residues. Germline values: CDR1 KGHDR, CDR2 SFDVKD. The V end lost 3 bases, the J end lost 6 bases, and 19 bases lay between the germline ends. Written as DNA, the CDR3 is TGTGCCACCAGTGATAGGCCTACTAGAGAGCGGGCCGGGGAGCTGTTTTTT. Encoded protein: CATSDRPTRERAGELFF.

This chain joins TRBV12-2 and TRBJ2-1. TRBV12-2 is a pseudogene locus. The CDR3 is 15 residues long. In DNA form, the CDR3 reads TGTGCAAGTCGCCTACGGGGCCTAGTTCGCCCCCGGCAGTTCTTC. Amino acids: CASRLRGLVRPRQFF.

The CDR3 sequence is CAWSVLTSGGVYPYEQYV. The CDR3 nucleotides read TGTGCCTGGAGTGTACTAACTAGCGGGGGGGTTTATCCCTACGAGCAGTACGTC. The chain recombines TRBV30 with TRBJ2-7; 13 bases are a match to TRBD2. CDR3 length: 18 residues. J gave up 2 bases and V 0 bases, and 10 bases lay outside the gene matches. The germline CDR1 and CDR2 sequences are GTSNPN and SVGIG (reference sequence).

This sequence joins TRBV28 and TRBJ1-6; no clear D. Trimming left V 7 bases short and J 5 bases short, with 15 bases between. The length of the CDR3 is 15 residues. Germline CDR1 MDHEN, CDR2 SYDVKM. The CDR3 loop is CASISLQVDNSPLHF. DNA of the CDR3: TGTGCCAGCATTTCCCTGCAGGTCGATAATTCACCCCTCCACTTT.

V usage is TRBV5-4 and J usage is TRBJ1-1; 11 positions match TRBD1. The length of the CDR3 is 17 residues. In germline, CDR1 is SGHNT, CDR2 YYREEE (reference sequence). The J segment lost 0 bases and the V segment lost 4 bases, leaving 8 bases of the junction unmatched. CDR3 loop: CASSPGQGAVLNTEAFF. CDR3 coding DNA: TGTGCCAGCAGCCCCGGACAGGGGGCAGTATTGAACACTGAAGCTTTCTTT.

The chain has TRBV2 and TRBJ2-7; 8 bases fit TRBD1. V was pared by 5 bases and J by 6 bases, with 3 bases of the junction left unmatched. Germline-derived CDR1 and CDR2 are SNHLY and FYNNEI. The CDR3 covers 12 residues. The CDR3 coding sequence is TGTGCCAGCAGTCTCACAGGGGGCGAGCAGTACGTC. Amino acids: CASSLTGGEQYV.

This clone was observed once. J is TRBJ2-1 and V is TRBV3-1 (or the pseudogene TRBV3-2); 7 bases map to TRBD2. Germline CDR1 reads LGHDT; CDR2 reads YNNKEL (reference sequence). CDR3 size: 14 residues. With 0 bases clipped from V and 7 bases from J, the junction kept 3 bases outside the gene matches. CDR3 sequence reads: CASSQDGGRNEQFF. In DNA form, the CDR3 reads TGTGCCAGCAGCCAAGACGGCGGGAGAAATGAGCAGTTCTTC.

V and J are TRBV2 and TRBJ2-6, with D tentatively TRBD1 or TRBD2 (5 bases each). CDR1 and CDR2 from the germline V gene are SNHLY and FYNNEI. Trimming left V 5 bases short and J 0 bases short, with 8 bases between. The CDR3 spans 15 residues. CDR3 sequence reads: CASSRDDSGANVLTF. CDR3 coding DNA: TGTGCCAGCAGTCGGGACGACTCTGGGGCCAACGTCCTGACTTTC.

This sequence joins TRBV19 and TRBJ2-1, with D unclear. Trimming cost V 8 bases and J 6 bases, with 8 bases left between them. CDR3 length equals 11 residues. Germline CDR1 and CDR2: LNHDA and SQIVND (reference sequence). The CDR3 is CASGRINEQFF. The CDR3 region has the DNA TGTGCCAGTGGCCGGATCAATGAGCAGTTCTTC.

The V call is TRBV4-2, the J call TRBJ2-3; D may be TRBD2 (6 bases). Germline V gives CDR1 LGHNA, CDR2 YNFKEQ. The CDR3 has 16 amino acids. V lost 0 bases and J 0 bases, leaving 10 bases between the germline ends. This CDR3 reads CASSQEVGTSTDTQYF. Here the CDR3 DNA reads TGTGCCAGCAGCCAAGAGGTGGGGACTAGCACAGATACGCAGTATTTT.